Only one count was recorded for the clone carrying this T cell receptor beta chain. It was with random hexamers that 0.5 to 1 ug RNA was reverse transcribed. immunoSEQ multiplex PCR amplified TCR beta CDR3 across 54 Vbeta, 13 Jbeta. TCRdb reanalysed the immunoSEQ multiplex PCR reads using MiXCR and keeps one entry per CDR3 protein. The table has about 170,000 distinct CDR3 sequences, about 96% seen once. The record originates from a study of CD8 T cells in Susac syndrome. All included Susac syndrome patients satisfied recently defined diagnostic criteria for definite or probable disease. Negative isolation yielded CD4+ and CD8+ T cells, and FACS enriched TEMRA cells. The V segment lost 2 bases and the J segment 1 base; nucleotides outside the gene matches: 9. Per germline, CDR1 SGHTA and CDR2 FQGNSA. This CDR3 has 17 residues.

This rearrangement joins TRBV7-2 to TRBJ2-5; 8 bases are shared with TRBD1. This sequence originates from a human donor with Susac syndrome. The sequencing sample was made of CD4+ T cells from PBMCs. The CDR3 here is CASSLNPTGVSQETQYF. CDR3 nucleotide sequence: TGTGCCAGCAGCTTAAACCCGACAGGGGTCAGCCAAGAGACCCAGTACTTC.